These T cell receptor beta chains were read from a single sample in a study of identifying expanded T cells in peripheral blood. Sequencing was performed with immunoSEQ multiplex PCR; in TCRdb, only in-frame clones are kept and a portion is missing. The sample gives about 100,000 clones, about 91% of which show up once; 14% is in the top ten. The sample consisted of blood. All receptors come from a person aged 18 to 75 in good health. Both conserved end residues are part of each CDR3. Each record gives: D gene, J gene, clone size, V gene, CDR3 protein, CDR3 DNA. D genes are given only for firm matches. Clone size is stated in some rows and not others, as once, few, many or a class when expanded.

TRBD1 TRBJ1-4 NA TRBV28 CASTAYDREVEKLFF TGTGCCAGCACCGCATACGACAGGGAAGTCGAAAAACTGTTTTTT
TRBD2 TRBJ2-1 NA TRBV29-1 CSVDFRGLGLDEQFF TGCAGCGTTGATTTCCGAGGACTAGGATTAGATGAGCAGTTCTTC
TRBD1 TRBJ1-1 NA TRBV7-9 CASSLGQGEVAEAFF TGTGCCAGCAGCTTAGGACAGGGAGAAGTTGCTGAAGCTTTCTTT
TRBD1 TRBJ1-5 few TRBV2 CASSEGTGASQPQHF TGTGCCAGCAGTGAAGGTACAGGGGCAAGTCAGCCCCAGCATTTT
NA TRBJ1-5 NA TRBV7-2 CASSLVSGSSNQPQHF TGTGCCAGCAGCTTAGTGTCCGGGTCTAGCAATCAGCCCCAGCATTTT
NA TRBJ2-2 NA TRBV29-1 CTITQVTNTGELFF TGCACCATCACACAGGTTACGAACACCGGGGAGCTGTTTTTT
TRBD2 TRBJ2-7 NA TRBV27 CASTRLAGSYEQYF TGTGCCAGCACTCGACTAGCGGGCTCCTACGAGCAGTACTTC
TRBD2 TRBJ2-5 NA TRBV7-9 CASSLVASGGETQYF TGTGCCAGCAGCTTGGTGGCTAGCGGGGGAGAGACCCAGTACTTC
NA TRBJ2-7 NA TRBV28 CASLEASGGWEQYF TGTGCCAGCTTGGAGGCGAGTGGCGGATGGGAGCAGTACTTC
NA TRBJ2-5 NA TRBV18 CASSPPSGRPETQYF TGTGCCAGCTCACCACCTTCAGGACGGCCAGAGACCCAGTACTTC
NA TRBJ1-1 NA TRBV5-1 CASSLGGSTEAFF TGCGCCAGCAGCTTGGGCGGCTCCACTGAAGCTTTCTTT